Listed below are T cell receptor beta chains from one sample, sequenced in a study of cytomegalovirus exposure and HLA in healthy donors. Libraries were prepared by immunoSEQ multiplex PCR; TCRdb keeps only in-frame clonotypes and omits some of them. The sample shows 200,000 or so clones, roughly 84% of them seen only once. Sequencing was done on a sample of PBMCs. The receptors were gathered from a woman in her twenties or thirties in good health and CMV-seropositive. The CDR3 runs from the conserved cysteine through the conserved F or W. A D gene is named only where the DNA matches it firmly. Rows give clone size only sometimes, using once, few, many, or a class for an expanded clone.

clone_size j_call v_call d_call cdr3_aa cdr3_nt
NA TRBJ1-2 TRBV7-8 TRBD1 CASSPRGRDYGYTF TGTGCCAGCAGCCCCAGGGGGCGCGACTATGGCTACACCTTC
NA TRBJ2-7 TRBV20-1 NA CSAKTSYEQYF TGCAGTGCCAAGACTAGCTACGAGCAGTACTTC
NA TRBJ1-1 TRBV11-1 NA CASSPDLEHTEAFF TGTGCCAGCAGCCCAGACCTGGAGCACACTGAAGCTTTCTTT
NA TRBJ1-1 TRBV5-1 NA CASSLEEGNTEAFF TGCGCCAGCAGCTTGGAGGAGGGGAACACTGAAGCTTTCTTT
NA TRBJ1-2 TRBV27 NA CASRPHHLRVGYTF TGTGCCAGCAGACCACACCATCTCAGGGTGGGCTACACCTTC
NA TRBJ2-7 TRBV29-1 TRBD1 CSALTGTGDREQYF TGCAGCGCCCTGACCGGGACAGGGGACCGCGAGCAGTACTTC
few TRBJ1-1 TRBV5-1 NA CASSQGNTEAFF TGCGCCAGCAGTCAGGGGAACACTGAAGCTTTCTTT
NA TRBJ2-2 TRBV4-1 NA CASSKGNWDTGELFF TGCGCCAGCAGCAAGGGGAACTGGGACACCGGGGAGCTGTTTTTT
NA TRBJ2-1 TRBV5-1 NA CASRDSSSYNEQFF TGCGCCAGCAGAGACTCAAGCTCCTACAATGAGCAGTTCTTC
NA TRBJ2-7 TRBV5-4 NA CASSLAGPYEQYF TGTGCCAGCAGCTTAGCAGGGCCCTACGAGCAGTACTTC
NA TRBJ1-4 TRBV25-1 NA CASSERATNEKLFF TGTGCCAGCAGTGAGAGGGCTACTAATGAAAAACTGTTTTTT
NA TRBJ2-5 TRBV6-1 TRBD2 CASRESGKETQYF TGTGCCAGCAGAGAGAGCGGGAAAGAGACCCAGTACTTC
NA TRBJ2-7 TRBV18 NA CASSPQNEQYF TGTGCCAGCTCACCGCAGAACGAGCAGTACTTC
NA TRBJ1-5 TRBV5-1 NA CASSLDINQPQHF TGCGCCAGCAGCTTGGACATCAATCAGCCCCAGCATTTT
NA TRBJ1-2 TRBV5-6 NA CASSPATPGRTANYGYTF TGTGCCAGCAGCCCCGCGACCCCGGGACGGACAGCTAACTATGGCTACACCTTC
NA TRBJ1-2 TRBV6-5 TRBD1 CASTPLQGGGYTF TGTGCCAGCACCCCACTCCAGGGGGGTGGCTACACCTTC
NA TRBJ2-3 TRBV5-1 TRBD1 CASRGTGGTQYF TGCGCCAGCAGGGGGACAGGAGGCACGCAGTATTTT
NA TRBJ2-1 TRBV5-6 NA CASSLPDSYNEQFF TGTGCCAGCAGCTTGCCGGACAGCTACAATGAGCAGTTCTTC
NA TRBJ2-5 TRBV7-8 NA CASSQPNRVGETQYF TGTGCCAGCAGTCAACCCAACAGGGTCGGTGAGACCCAGTACTTC
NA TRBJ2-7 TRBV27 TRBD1 CASSLGQDYEQYF TGTGCCAGCAGCTTGGGACAGGACTACGAGCAGTACTTC
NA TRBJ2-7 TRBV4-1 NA CASSRDRLYEQYF TGCGCCAGCAGCCGAGACAGGCTCTACGAGCAGTACTTC
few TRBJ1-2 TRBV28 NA CASRIGQSYGYTF TGTGCCAGCAGAATTGGACAGAGCTATGGCTACACCTTC
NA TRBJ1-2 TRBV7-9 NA CASSLVGAVANYGYTF TGTGCCAGCAGCTTAGTCGGTGCGGTAGCTAACTATGGCTACACCTTC
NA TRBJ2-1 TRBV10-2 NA CASSLGGGKYNEQFF TGCGCCAGCAGCCTCGGAGGGGGCAAATACAATGAGCAGTTCTTC